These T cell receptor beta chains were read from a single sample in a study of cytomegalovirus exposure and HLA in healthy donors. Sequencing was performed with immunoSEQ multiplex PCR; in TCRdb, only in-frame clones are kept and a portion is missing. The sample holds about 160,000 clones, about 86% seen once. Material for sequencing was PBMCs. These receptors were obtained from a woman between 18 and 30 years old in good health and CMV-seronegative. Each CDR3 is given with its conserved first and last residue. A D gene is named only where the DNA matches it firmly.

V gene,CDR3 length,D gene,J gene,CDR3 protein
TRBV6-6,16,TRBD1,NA,CATLGMGGQGFYEQYF
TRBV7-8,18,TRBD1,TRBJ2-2,CASYLVGVDRDRPGELFF
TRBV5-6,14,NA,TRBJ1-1,CASSLESGYREAFF
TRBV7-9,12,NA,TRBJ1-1,CASSLGRGEAFF
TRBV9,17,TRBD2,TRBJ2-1,CASSSRGLADSYNEQFF
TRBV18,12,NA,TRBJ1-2,CASSPLTGSYTF
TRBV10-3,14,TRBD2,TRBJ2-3,CAIEQRGITDTQYF
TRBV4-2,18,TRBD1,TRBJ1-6,CASSPGTVLSSYNSPLHF
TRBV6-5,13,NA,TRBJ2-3,CASSYSPADTQYF
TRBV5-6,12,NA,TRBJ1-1,CASSFGTQEAFF
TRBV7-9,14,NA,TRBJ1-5,CASSPAGGWQPQHF
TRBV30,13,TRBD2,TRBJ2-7,CAWTSAGVGEQYF
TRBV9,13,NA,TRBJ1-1,CASSGHLNTEAFF
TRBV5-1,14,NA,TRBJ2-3,CASRVEFGADTQYF
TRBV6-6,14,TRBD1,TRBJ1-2,CASRGTAFNYGYTF
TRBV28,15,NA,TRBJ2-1,CASSSPADFGNEQFF
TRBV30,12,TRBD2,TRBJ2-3,CACAGVTDTQYF
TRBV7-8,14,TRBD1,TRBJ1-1,CASSGGTGFSEAFF
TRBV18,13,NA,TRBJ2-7,CASSPRAAYEQYF
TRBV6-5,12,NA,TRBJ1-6,CASSYRLSPLHF
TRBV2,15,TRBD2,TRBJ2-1,CASSEGDSGRYEQFF
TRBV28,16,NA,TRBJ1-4,CASSPGGGFTNEKLFF
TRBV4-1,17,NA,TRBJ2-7,CASSQVLDSSRTYEQYF
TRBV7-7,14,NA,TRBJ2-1,CASSSGSSYNEQFF
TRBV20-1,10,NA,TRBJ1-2,CSATGVGYTF
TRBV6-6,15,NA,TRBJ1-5,CASRETTGPYQPQHF
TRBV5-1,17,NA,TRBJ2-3,CASSLAVWGDGTDTQYF
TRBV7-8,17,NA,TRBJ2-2,CASSLAGLNTNTGELFF
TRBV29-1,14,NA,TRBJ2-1,CSVETGTSYNEQFF
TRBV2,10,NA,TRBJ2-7,CASSGSEQYF
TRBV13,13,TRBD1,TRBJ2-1,CASSIQGDNEQFF
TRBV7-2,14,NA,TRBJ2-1,CASSPDRIYNEQFF
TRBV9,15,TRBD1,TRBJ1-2,CASSPWTGDPLGYTF
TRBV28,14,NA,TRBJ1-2,CASSGGALIYGYTF
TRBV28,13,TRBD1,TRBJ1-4,CASKAGGYEKLFF
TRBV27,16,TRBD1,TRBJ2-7,CASTRLWDRYSYEQYF
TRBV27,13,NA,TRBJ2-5,CASSRTGEETQYF
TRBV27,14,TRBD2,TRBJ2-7,CASSLSGGFYEQYF
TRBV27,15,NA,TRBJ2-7,CASSLMRETLKEQYF
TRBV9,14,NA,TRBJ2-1,CASSPLGGYNEQFF
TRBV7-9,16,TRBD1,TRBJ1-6,CASSLPGQAVNSPLHF
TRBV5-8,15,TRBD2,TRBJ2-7,CASRGLAGGDYEQYF
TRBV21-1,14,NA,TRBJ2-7,CASSSRGFHYEQYF
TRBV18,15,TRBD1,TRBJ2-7,CASSLTGDLGNEQYF
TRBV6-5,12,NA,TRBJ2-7,CASRRGPYEQYF
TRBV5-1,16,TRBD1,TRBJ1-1,CASSDTGTGTNTEAFF
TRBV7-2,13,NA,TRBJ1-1,CASSLAEDREGFF
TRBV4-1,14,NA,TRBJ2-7,CASSQAGKSYEQYF
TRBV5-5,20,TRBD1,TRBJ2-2,CASSLAWVLSGQGGTGELFF
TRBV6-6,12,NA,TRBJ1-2,CASTSGEGGYTF
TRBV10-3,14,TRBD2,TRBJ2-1,CAIGTSGGAGEQFF
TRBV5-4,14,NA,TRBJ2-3,CASSLALDRHTQYF
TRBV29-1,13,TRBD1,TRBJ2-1,CSVSDRGYNEQFF
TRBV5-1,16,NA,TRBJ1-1,CASTLMGAGMNTEAFF
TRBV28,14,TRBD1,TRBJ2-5,CASRAPGGAETQYF
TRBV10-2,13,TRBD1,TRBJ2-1,CASRDQDRDGPVF
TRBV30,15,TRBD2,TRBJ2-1,CAWEVGLAGAVEQFF